The subject of this entry is one T cell receptor beta chain. This entry belongs to a study of blood T cell repertoires in COVID-19. About the research overall: Sites in the United States, Italy and Spain provided acute and convalescent COVID-19 samples. The cDNA or gDNA used as material had been derived from T cells, B-cell-depleted T cells, or PBMCs.

The CDR3 contains 16 residues. Germline loops: CDR1 SGDLS, CDR2 YYNGEE. The V and J ends lost 0 bases and 2 bases, in that order; junction bases with no gene match: 8. Profiled with immunoSEQ multiplex PCR; TCRdb holds only in-frame clones, not every one. The sample has more than 200,000 clones; over 75% are singletons. Seattle participants joined during active infection and were tracked over time. The chain uses TRBV9 and TRBJ2-7; the match to TRBD1 covers 7 bases. Sequenced sample: peripheral blood. The TCR originated in a man between 50 and 59 years old with COVID-19, enrolled during active disease. The CDR3 DNA follows: TGTGCCAGCAGCGTAGAGTCCTGGGACAGACCCTACGAGCAGTACTTC. It yields the protein CASSVESWDRPYEQYF.